A selection of T cell receptor beta chains follows, all from one sample in a study of identical twins. TCRdb redid the calling of the 5' RACE reads with MiXCR, one entry per CDR3 protein. The profile shows 570,000 or so distinct CDR3 sequences, approximately 10% of them singletons. These data also formed part of another study, on yellow fever vaccine responses in identical twins.

Source material: PBMCs. These receptors originate from a young woman in good health. Each CDR3 is given with its conserved first and last residue. The D gene is left open where the match is weak. Clone size is not always given. Where it is, it says once, few, many or a class for expanded clones.

>many|TRBJ1-1|TRBV5-1|14|TRBD1
CASSGQGGNTEAFF
TGCGCCAGCTCAGGACAGGGGGGGAACACTGAAGCTTTCTTT
>few|TRBJ2-3|TRBV20-1|14|-
CSARGSSKTDTQYF
TGCAGTGCTCGAGGGTCCTCCAAAACAGATACGCAGTATTTT
>few|TRBJ2-5|TRBV7-2|15|-
CASSLGSGFQETQYF
TGTGCCAGCAGCTTAGGTTCAGGGTTCCAAGAGACCCAGTACTTC
>many|TRBJ2-1|TRBV20-1|10|-
CSAIGNEQFF
TGCAGTGCTATCGGGAATGAGCAGTTCTTC
>many|TRBJ2-7|TRBV6-5|15|-
CASSYRAGTSYEQYF
TGTGCCAGCAGTTACCGAGCAGGGACCTCCTACGAGCAGTACTTC
>many|TRBJ2-1|TRBV28|14|-
CASSRTQGYNEQFF
TGTGCCAGCAGTCGAACCCAAGGCTACAATGAGCAGTTCTTC
>-|TRBJ1-6|TRBV20-1|12|-
CSDREYNSPLHF
TGCAGTGACAGGGAGTATAATTCACCCCTCCACTTT
>-|TRBJ2-3|TRBV30|14|TRBD2
CAWSVLSGGDTQYF
TGTGCCTGGAGTGTACTCTCGGGGGGAGATACGCAGTATTTT
>few|TRBJ1-6|TRBV10-3|13|-
CAISDTQRSPLHF
TGTGCCATCAGTGATACCCAGAGGTCACCCCTCCACTTT
>many|TRBJ2-5|TRBV25-1|17|-
CASSEAGLAKGQETQYF
TGTGCCAGCAGTGAGGCAGGATTAGCGAAGGGACAAGAGACCCAGTACTTC
>many|TRBJ2-7|TRBV5-1|13|-
CASSYAQQYEQYF
TGCGCCAGCAGTTATGCCCAGCAATACGAGCAGTACTTC
>-|TRBJ2-5|TRBV7-2|16|TRBD2
CASSSKSSGSWETQYF
TGTGCCAGCAGCTCCAAATCGAGCGGGAGCTGGGAGACCCAGTACTTC
>many|TRBJ2-7|TRBV20-1|14|TRBD1
CSAGGQGESYEQYF
TGCAGTGCTGGAGGACAGGGGGAATCCTACGAGCAGTACTTC
>-|TRBJ2-5|TRBV12-3/TRBV12-4|13|-
CASSMGVLETQYF
TGTGCCAGCAGTATGGGGGTCCTAGAGACCCAGTACTTC
>-|TRBJ2-2|TRBV19|14|-
CASKPTANTGELFF
TGTGCCAGCAAACCGACAGCGAACACCGGGGAGCTGTTTTTT
>many|TRBJ1-1|TRBV7-9|16|TRBD1
CASSYTTGAMNTEAFF
TGTGCCAGCAGCTACACGACAGGGGCCATGAACACTGAAGCTTTCTTT